The 5 T cell receptor beta chains listed next were all sequenced from one sample in a study of blood T cell repertoires in COVID-19. Only in-frame clones appear in the TCRdb table, and some are missing; sequencing was by immunoSEQ multiplex PCR. The repertoire holds 350,000 to 550,000 clones, with 80% to 90% as singletons. The specimen sequenced was peripheral blood. The origin of the receptors is a young woman with acute or convalescent COVID-19.

This sequence joins TRBV6-5 and TRBJ2-1; 13 positions agree with TRBD2. Germline CDR1 reads MNHEY; CDR2 reads SVGAGI. The CDR3 covers 15 residues. J gave up 4 bases and V 6 bases, and 3 bases lay outside the gene matches. CDR3 sequence reads: CASRKTSGGYNEQFF. The CDR3 DNA follows: TGTGCCAGCAGGAAGACTAGCGGGGGGTACAATGAGCAGTTCTTC.

The DNA for the CDR3 is TGTGCCAGCAAGGCGAATAGCGGGGGGGCGTATGAGCAGTACTTC. It is translated as CASKANSGGAYEQYF. The gene calls are TRBV2 and TRBJ2-7, with 11 bases fitting TRBD2. The germline V gene has CDR1 SNHLY and CDR2 FYNNEI. V shed 7 bases, J shed 7 bases, and the junction held 12 bases outside the gene matches. There are 15 residues in the CDR3.

This clone appeared a single time. V usage is TRBV10-3 and J usage is TRBJ2-2; TRBD2 agrees at 7 bases. Germline CDR1 reads ENHRY; CDR2 reads SYGVKD. The junction had 5 bases not matched to a gene; V was cut back by 8 bases and J by 2 bases. The CDR3 is 14 amino acids. CDR3 sequence reads: CAIPSGANTGELFF. CDR3 nucleotides: TGTGCCATCCCCAGCGGGGCAAACACCGGGGAGCTGTTTTTT.

V gene TRBV6-6 combines with J gene TRBJ2-5; D possibly corresponds to TRBD2 (6 bases). Trimming removed 6 bases from V and 4 bases from J, with 12 bases in between. CDR3 length: 13 residues. From germline, CDR1 is MNHNY and CDR2 SVGAGI (reference sequence). CDR3 protein: CASRQGLGETQYF. For the CDR3, the DNA is TGTGCCAGCAGGCAGGGACTTGGAGAGACCCAGTACTTC.

The rearrangement links TRBV9 to TRBJ1-2; no firm D call. CDR1 SGDLS and CDR2 YYNGEE come from the germline V gene. V lost 2 bases to trimming and J lost 8 bases, with 16 bases between them. The CDR3 contains 14 residues. The CDR3 DNA sequence: TGTGCCAGCAGCGTTGGAGTGGATTTTCGGGGCTACACCTTC. It encodes CASSVGVDFRGYTF.